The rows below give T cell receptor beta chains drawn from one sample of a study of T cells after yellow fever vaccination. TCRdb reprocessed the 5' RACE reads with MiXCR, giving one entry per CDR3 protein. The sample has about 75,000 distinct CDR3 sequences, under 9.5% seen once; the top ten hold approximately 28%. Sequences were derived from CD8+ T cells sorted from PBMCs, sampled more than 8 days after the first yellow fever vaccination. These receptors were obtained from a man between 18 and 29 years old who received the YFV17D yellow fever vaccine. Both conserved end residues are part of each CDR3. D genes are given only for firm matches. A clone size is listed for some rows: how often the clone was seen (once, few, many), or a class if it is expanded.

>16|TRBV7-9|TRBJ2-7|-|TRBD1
CASSSPRGRGQYEQYF
TGTGCCAGCAGCTCCCCACGGGGAAGGGGGCAATACGAGCAGTACTTC
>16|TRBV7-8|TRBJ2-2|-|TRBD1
CASSRPGQTNTGELFF
TGTGCCAGCAGCCGCCCGGGACAGACTAACACCGGGGAGCTGTTTTTT
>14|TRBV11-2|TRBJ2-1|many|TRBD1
CASSSDRDYNEQFF
TGTGCCAGCAGCTCGGACAGGGACTACAATGAGCAGTTCTTC
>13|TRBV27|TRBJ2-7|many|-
CASSLYISYEQYF
TGTGCCAGCAGTTTATACATCTCCTACGAGCAGTACTTC
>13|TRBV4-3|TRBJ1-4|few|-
CASSQNSGDFLFF
TGCGCCAGCAGCCAAAATTCGGGGGATTTTCTGTTTTTT
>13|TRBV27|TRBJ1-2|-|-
CASSFRQTYGYTF
TGTGCCAGCAGTTTTCGACAGACCTATGGCTACACCTTC
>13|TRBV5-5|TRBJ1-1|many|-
CASSHETNTEAFF
TGTGCCAGCAGCCACGAGACAAACACTGAAGCTTTCTTT
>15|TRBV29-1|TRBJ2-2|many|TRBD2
CSVEIAGLVTGELFF
TGCAGCGTTGAGATAGCGGGGTTGGTCACCGGGGAGCTGTTTTTT
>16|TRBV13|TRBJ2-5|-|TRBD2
CASSSRRGASLETQYF
TGTGCCAGCTCATCTAGGCGGGGGGCCAGTCTAGAGACCCAGTACTTC
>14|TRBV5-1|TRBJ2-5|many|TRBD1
CASSPWTGIETQYF
TGCGCCAGCAGCCCATGGACAGGGATAGAGACCCAGTACTTC
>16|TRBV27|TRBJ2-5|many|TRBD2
CASRTYSGGARETQYF
TGTGCCAGCAGGACCTATAGCGGGGGGGCCCGGGAGACCCAGTACTTC
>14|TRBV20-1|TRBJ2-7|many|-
CSASFQGPSYEQYF
TGCAGTGCTAGTTTCCAGGGGCCTTCCTACGAGCAGTACTTC
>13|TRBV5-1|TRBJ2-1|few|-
CASSLNGAGEQFF
TGCGCCAGCAGCTTGAATGGGGCAGGGGAGCAGTTCTTC
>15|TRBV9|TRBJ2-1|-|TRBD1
CASQPGQGSYNEQFF
TGTGCCAGCCAACCAGGACAGGGATCTTACAATGAGCAGTTCTTC
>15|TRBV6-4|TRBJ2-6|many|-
CASSDSKSGANVLTF
TGTGCCAGCAGTGACTCGAAATCTGGGGCCAACGTCCTGACTTTC
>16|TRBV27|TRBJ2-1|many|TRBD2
CASSLTSGGSIDEQFF
TGTGCCAGCAGTTTAACCAGCGGGGGCAGTATTGATGAGCAGTTCTTC
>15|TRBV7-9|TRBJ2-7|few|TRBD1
CASSLAGTGYFEQYF
TGTGCCAGCAGCTTAGCGGGGACAGGGTATTTCGAGCAGTACTTC
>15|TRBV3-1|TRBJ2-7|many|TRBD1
CASSRGPGQAYEQYF
TGTGCCAGCAGCCGAGGCCCGGGACAGGCCTACGAGCAGTACTTC
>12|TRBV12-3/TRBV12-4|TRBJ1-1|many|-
CASSPPDREAFF
TGTGCCAGCAGTCCCCCTGACAGGGAAGCTTTCTTT
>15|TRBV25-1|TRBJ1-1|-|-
CASSEWGGMNTEAFF
TGTGCCAGCAGTGAATGGGGCGGGATGAACACTGAAGCTTTCTTT
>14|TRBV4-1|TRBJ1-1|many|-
CASSQVNRPTEAFF
TGCGCCAGCAGCCAAGTGAACAGGCCCACTGAAGCTTTCTTT
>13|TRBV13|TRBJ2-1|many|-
CASSPGPGDEQFF
TGTGCCAGCAGTCCGGGGCCGGGGGATGAGCAGTTCTTC
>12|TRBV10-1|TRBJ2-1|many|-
CASSPGGFEQFF
TGCGCCAGCAGTCCGGGGGGCTTTGAGCAGTTCTTC
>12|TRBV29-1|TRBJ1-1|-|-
CSVEKGTTEAFF
TGCAGCGTTGAGAAAGGGACAACTGAAGCTTTCTTT
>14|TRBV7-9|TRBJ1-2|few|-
CASGTWDPKHGYTF
TGTGCCAGCGGTACTTGGGACCCTAAGCATGGCTACACCTTC
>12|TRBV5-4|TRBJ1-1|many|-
CASSWGPNEAFF
TGTGCCAGCAGCTGGGGACCGAATGAAGCTTTCTTT
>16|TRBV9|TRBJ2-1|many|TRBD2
CASSPLGLAGTNEQFF
TGTGCCAGCAGCCCACTGGGACTAGCGGGGACCAATGAGCAGTTCTTC
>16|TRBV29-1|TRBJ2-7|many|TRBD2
CSGTSTSGGSSYEQYF
TGCAGCGGGACGTCGACTAGCGGGGGTAGCTCCTACGAGCAGTACTTC
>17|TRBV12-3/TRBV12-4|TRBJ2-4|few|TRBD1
CASSSEPIGQAWDIQYF
TGTGCCAGCAGTTCCGAGCCGATAGGACAGGCCTGGGACATTCAGTACTTC
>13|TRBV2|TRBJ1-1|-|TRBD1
CASSAGTGNEAFF
TGTGCCAGCAGCGCTGGGACAGGGAACGAAGCTTTCTTT
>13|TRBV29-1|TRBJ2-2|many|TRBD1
CSVGQKKVGELFF
TGCAGCGTGGGACAGAAAAAGGTCGGGGAGCTGTTTTTT
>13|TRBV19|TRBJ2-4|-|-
CASSWDGQNIQYF
TGTGCCAGTAGCTGGGACGGTCAAAACATTCAGTACTTC
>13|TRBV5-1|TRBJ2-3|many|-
CASSRASTDTQYF
TGCGCCAGCAGCAGGGCAAGCACAGATACGCAGTATTTT
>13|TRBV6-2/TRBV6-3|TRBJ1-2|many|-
CASSPGITYGYTF
TGTGCCAGCAGCCCCGGGATTACCTATGGCTACACCTTC
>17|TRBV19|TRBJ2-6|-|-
CASKPLYFDSGANVLTF
TGTGCCAGTAAGCCCCTTTACTTCGACTCTGGGGCCAACGTCCTGACTTTC
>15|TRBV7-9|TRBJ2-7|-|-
CASSLAAAGLYEQYF
TGTGCCAGCAGCTTAGCAGCAGCCGGGTTGTACGAGCAGTACTTC
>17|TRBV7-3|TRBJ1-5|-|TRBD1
CASSSSDRAVGNQPQHF
TGTGCCAGCAGCTCGAGTGACAGGGCGGTCGGCAATCAGCCCCAGCATTTT
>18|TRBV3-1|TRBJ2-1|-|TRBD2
CASGPPFRGGASYNEQFF
TGTGCCAGCGGTCCCCCCTTTCGCGGGGGGGCCTCCTACAATGAGCAGTTCTTC
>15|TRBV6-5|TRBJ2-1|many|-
CASSYSQGALNEQFF
TGTGCCAGCAGTTACTCACAGGGCGCTTTAAATGAGCAGTTCTTC
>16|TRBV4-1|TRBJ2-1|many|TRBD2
CASSQELTSAYNEQFF
TGCGCCAGCAGCCAAGAACTGACTAGCGCTTACAATGAGCAGTTCTTC